This is a list of T cell receptor beta chains from one sample in a study of T cells expressing NK-cell markers. No DNA is given; TCRdb re-called the 5' RACE reads and lists each CDR3 protein once. The specimen's table records 250,000 or so distinct CDR3 sequences. The sample was blood T cells: a sorted CD56 or NKG2C T cell subset, CD4+ or CD8+ T cells, or bulk PBMC T cells (not recorded which). The receptors come from a woman aged 18 to 75 in good health. CDR3s include the opening cysteine and the closing phenylalanine or tryptophan.

V gene	J gene	CDR3 protein
TRBV6-5	TRBJ2-3	CASSQNRDTQYF
TRBV10-1	TRBJ2-3	CASSDYNTDTQYF
TRBV4-3	TRBJ2-5	CASSQDRDRVYETQYF
TRBV29-1	TRBJ2-1	CSTYGYNEQFF
TRBV5-1	TRBJ2-5	CASSLGQGAAVQQETQYF
TRBV6-2/TRBV6-3	TRBJ2-7	CASSYSTYGMTYEQYF
TRBV5-1	TRBJ2-2	CASSLLNPPPRGTGELFF
TRBV7-2	TRBJ1-6	CASSLPLLSGGGSPLHF
TRBV7-8	TRBJ1-1	CASSSRWAGQSTEAFF
TRBV6-1	TRBJ1-2	CASTPGRNYGYTF
TRBV6-6	TRBJ2-1	CASGLAGNEQFF